Given below is one TCR beta chain in context. Its specificity is unknown. RNA was isolated and reverse transcribed to cDNA, the sequencing template. Generated by immunoSEQ multiplex PCR, the TCRdb table keeps only in-frame clones and is missing some. In the table there are 100,000 to 130,000 clones, 55% to 75% of which are singletons. Both CD4+ and CD8+ T cells were separated by sorting PBMCs. The sample originates from a study of CD8+ T cells in alopecia areata. Findings and caveats of the study: Especially in alopecia totalis/universalis, lesional scalp showed greater clonality than normal scalp did. Between patients, shared TCR sequences were less clear than in mice. This was possibly due in part to HLA diversity in the patient population.

The CDR3 has 12 residues. Looked up from germline, CDR1 is MDHEN and CDR2 is SYDVKM. V lost 9 bases and J lost 3, with 12 bases in between. The source is a human donor in good health. The rearrangement links TRBV28 to TRBJ2-7, with D unclear. Material: CD8+ T cells sorted from blood. In nucleotides, the CDR3 is TGTGCCAGTGTCGGGCGGAGCTACGAGCAGTACTTC. The encoded protein is CASVGRSYEQYF.